These 6 T cell receptor beta chains share one sample of origin, sequenced in a study of CD8 T cells in ankylosing spondylitis. TCRdb itself ran the 5' RACE reads through MiXCR, one entry per CDR3 protein. The table has about 140,000 distinct CDR3 sequences, under 35% seen once. What was sequenced was synovial fluid, either unsorted or a sorted T cell fraction (not recorded which). Receptor source: a male donor with ankylosing spondylitis.

This clonotype was seen a handful of times. The gene calls are TRBV25-1 and TRBJ2-2; D uncertain. The germline V gene has CDR1 MGHDK and CDR2 SYGVNS. Trimming stripped 3 bases from V and 9 bases from J, with 17 bases between. This CDR3 is 15 amino acids long. The CDR3 nucleotides read TGTGCCAGCAGTGACAGGATCGCTTCCCCCAGGGAGCTGTTTTTT. This sequence encodes CASSDRIASPRELFF.

The chain couples TRBV9 to TRBJ2-1, with no clear D. V lost 2 bases to trimming and J lost 2 bases, with 8 bases between them. The germline gives CDR1 SGDLS, CDR2 YYNGEE. The CDR3 is 14 amino acids. CDR3 in amino acids: CASSVGFPYNEQFF. The CDR3 DNA sequence: TGTGCCAGCAGCGTGGGCTTCCCCTACAATGAGCAGTTCTTC.

By share of the sample, this clonotype is medium-sized (0.01 to 0.1%). V is TRBV12-3 or TRBV12-4 and J is TRBJ2-3, with 8 bases lining up with TRBD2. With V trimmed by 5 bases and J by 5 bases, 6 bases remained unmatched. The CDR3 contains 14 residues. The CDR3 nucleotides are TGTGCCAGCAGTCGGACTAGCTATTTAGATACGCAGTATTTT. Amino acids: CASSRTSYLDTQYF.

This clonotype was counted a few times. This chain links TRBV9 with TRBJ2-1; 9 bases match TRBD1. The germline CDR1 and CDR2 sequences are SGDLS and YYNGEE. The J segment lost 4 bases and the V segment lost 5 bases, leaving 7 bases of the junction unmatched. The CDR3 runs to 15 residues. The CDR3 sequence is CASSLRDREYNEQFF. The CDR3, as DNA: TGTGCCAGCAGTCTCCGGGACAGGGAGTACAATGAGCAGTTCTTC. Using reference TRBV9 and TRBJ2-1 for the parts outside the CDR3, the full variable domain is DSGVTQTPKHLITATGQRVTLRCSPRSGDLSVYWYQQSLDQGLQFLIQYYNGEERAKGNILERFSAQQFPDLHSELNLSSLELGDSALYFCASSLRDREYNEQFFGPGTRLTVL.

This chain connects TRBV5-1 to TRBJ1-1, with D possibly matching TRBD1 (6 bases). From germline, CDR1 is SGHRS and CDR2 YFSETQ. This CDR3 is built from 17 residues. The germline V and J ends were trimmed by 2 bases and 0 bases, with 17 bases remaining between them. DNA for the CDR3: TGCGCCAGCAGCTTCGGTCGGGCAGGGGATATGAACACTGAAGCTTTCTTT. It is translated as CASSFGRAGDMNTEAFF.

This clonotype appeared once. This sequence joins TRBV6-5 and TRBJ2-7; the D is unclear. V was cut by 0 bases and J by 6 bases, with 6 bases left in between. This CDR3 has 12 residues. From germline, CDR1 is MNHEY and CDR2 SVGAGI. The CDR3 sequence is CASSYSAGEQYF. CDR3 nucleotides: TGTGCCAGCAGTTACTCGGCCGGCGAGCAGTACTTC.